The source of this T cell receptor (beta chain) is a study of blood T cells in healthy people across ages. This clonotype showed up many times. The second PCR ran about 6 to 12 cycles with a sample-barcoded 5' primer and J-beta primers. TCRdb redid the calling of the 5' RACE reads with MiXCR, one entry per CDR3 protein. In the table there are roughly 700,000 distinct CDR3 sequences, about 34% of which are singletons. This CDR3 contains 15 residues. The germline V and J ends were trimmed by 0 bases and 1 base, with 9 bases remaining between them. Germline V lookup: CDR1 ENHRY, CDR2 SYGVKD. Sequencing was performed on blood. This chain uses TRBV10-3 with TRBJ1-2; no definite D call. This TCR was recovered from a woman older than 75 in good health. CDR3 sequence (DNA): TGTGCCATCAGTGAGTCGAGGGCGATTAACTATGGCTACACCTTC. Residues: CAISESRAINYGYTF.